This T cell receptor (beta chain) was recovered during a study of cytomegalovirus exposure and HLA in healthy donors. The germline V gene has CDR1 SGHTA and CDR2 FQGNSA. There are 14 residues in the CDR3. Trimming removed 3 bases from V and 3 bases from J, with 9 bases in between. About this clone itself: The antigen is unknown.

Study-level results: In a later analysis, parvovirus B19, influenza, CMV and Epstein-Barr virus appeared linked to several top co-occurrence clusters. TCR beta V segments were, for the most part, productive about 87% or about 30% of the time in an earlier analysis. The authors later linked a missense DCLRE1C variant to TCR beta V- and J-gene trimming.

The PCR had 60 Vbeta and 13 Jbeta primers. Produced via immunoSEQ multiplex PCR; TCRdb's table is partial and in-frame only. The sample includes fewer than 250,000 clones, roughly 77% of them seen just once. Material for sequencing was PBMCs. The V call is TRBV7-2, the J call TRBJ1-5; no firm D call. The sequence was obtained from a woman in her fifties or sixties in good health and CMV-seronegative. The CDR3 loop is CASSFGSNNQPQHF. The CDR3 DNA reads as TGTGCCAGCAGCTTTGGCAGTAACAATCAGCCCCAGCATTTT.